Presented here are 21 T cell receptor beta chains from one specimen sequenced in a study of CD8+ T cells in alopecia areata. Following RNA extraction, reverse transcription yielded cDNA that acted as the sequencing template. Only in-frame clones appear in the TCRdb table, and some are missing; sequencing was by immunoSEQ multiplex PCR. This table has roughly 180,000 clones, roughly 53% appearing once. The treatment was: oral pan-JAK inhibitor, 5-10 mg twice daily. Sequences were derived from CD8+ T cells sorted from blood, sampled at week 24, from a patient treated with tofacitinib. The receptors were gathered from a human donor with alopecia areata.

The chain joins TRBV4-3 to TRBJ1-1; D call uncertain. Looked up from germline, CDR1 is LGHNA and CDR2 is YSLEER. The CDR3 is 13 amino acids. Trimming shortened V by 0 bases and J by 5 bases, and 7 bases separated the two germline ends. CDR3 in DNA: TGCGCCAGCAGCCAAGAAGGTTATACTGAAGCTTTCTTT. Its protein product is CASSQEGYTEAFF.

The V gene is TRBV5-6, the J gene TRBJ1-2; D gene uncertain. V gave up 5 bases and J gave up 7 bases, with 18 bases separating them. The CDR3 spans 14 residues. In germline, CDR1 is SGHDT, CDR2 YYEEEE. CDR3 in DNA: TGTGCCAGCAGATTCGCGGCGGCCGCTGGTGGCTACACCTTC. It specifies CASRFAAAAGGYTF.

This chain links TRBV4-3 with TRBJ2-3, with D hard to call. Trimming removed 3 bases from V and 2 bases from J, with 9 bases in between. Germline CDR1 LGHNA, CDR2 YSLEER. The CDR3 runs to 14 residues. CDR3 sequence: CASSQSKTTDTQYF. The CDR3 region has the DNA TGCGCCAGCAGCCAGAGCAAAACCACAGATACGCAGTATTTT.

This chain links TRBV20-1 with TRBJ2-6; D gene ambiguous. The CDR3 loop spans 11 amino acids. V lost 3 bases and J lost 7, with 4 bases in between. The V gene's germline CDR1 is DFQATT and CDR2 SNEGSKA (reference sequence). The DNA for the CDR3 is TGCAGTGCTAGCGACGCCAACGTCCTGACTTTC. It encodes CSASDANVLTF.

The chain recombines TRBV9 with TRBJ1-1, with a weak D call TRBD1 (5 bases). Deletions cut 10 bases from V and 4 bases from J, with 11 bases between. CDR3 size: 11 residues. Germline V gene lookup returns CDR1 SGDLS and CDR2 YYNGEE. This CDR3 reads CAGGSGTEAFF. The CDR3 DNA follows: TGTGCCGGGGGGAGCGGCACTGAAGCTTTCTTT. Supplemented by reference TRBV9 and TRBJ1-1, the full variable domain reads DSGVTQTPKHLITATGQRVTLRCSPRSGDLSVYWYQQSLDQGLQFLIQYYNGEERAKGNILERFSAQQFPDLHSELNLSSLELGDSALYFCAGGSGTEAFFGQGTRLTVV.

V and J are TRBV30 and TRBJ1-6; D gene ambiguous. Trimming removed 0 bases at V and 7 bases at J, with 13 bases between. CDR3 length: 15 amino acids. The V gene's germline CDR1 is GTSNPN and CDR2 SVGIG (reference sequence). The CDR3 DNA is TGTGCCTGGAGTGTACTGGGAGAAAGAAATTCACCCCTCCACTTT. This sequence encodes CAWSVLGERNSPLHF.

Only a few counts were recorded for this clone. The chain couples TRBV5-1 to TRBJ2-1, with 9 bases lining up with TRBD2. In germline, CDR1 is SGHRS, CDR2 YFSETQ. The CDR3 sequence is 16 residues long. Unmatched junction bases numbered 3, after V lost 1 base and J lost 1 base. As DNA, the CDR3 is TGCGCCAGCAGCTTGAAGGGACTAGCTTCCTACAATGAGCAGTTCTTC. Translating it yields CASSLKGLASYNEQFF. Complete variable domain (other parts from reference TRBV5-1 and TRBJ2-1): KAGVTQTPRYLIKTRGQQVTLSCSPISGHRSVSWYQQTPGQGLQFLFEYFSETQRNKGNFPGRFSGRQFSNSRSEMNVSTLELGDSALYLCASSLKGLASYNEQFFGPGTRLTVL.

This chain joins TRBV25-1 and TRBJ2-2, with D hard to call. Germline assignment: CDR1 MGHDK and CDR2 SYGVNS. V lost 5 bases to trimming and J lost 2 bases, with 6 bases between them. CDR3 size: 13 residues. This CDR3 is CASSYSNTGELFF. The CDR3 DNA is TGTGCCAGCAGTTACAGCAACACCGGGGAGCTGTTTTTT.

This clone was counted only a few times. This sequence joins TRBV29-1 and TRBJ2-3; TRBD1 is a possible D gene (5 bases). The ends were cut back, 4 bases at V and 2 bases at J, with 10 bases in the middle. This CDR3 comprises 13 residues. CDR1 is SQVTM and CDR2 is ANQGSEA in the germline V gene. CDR3 in DNA: TGCAGCGTTGTTTCCAGGGACACAGATACGCAGTATTTT. Translated: CSVVSRDTDTQYF.

The rearrangement links TRBV27 to TRBJ1-5, with D tentatively TRBD1 (5 bases). V was cut by 3 bases and J by 4 bases, with 7 bases left in between. This CDR3 has 13 amino acids. CDR1 and CDR2 (germline): MNHEY, SMNVEV (reference sequence). CDR3 residues: CASSLTVNQPQHF. CDR3 DNA: TGTGCCAGCAGTTTGACAGTTAATCAGCCCCAGCATTTT.

The V gene is TRBV7-9, the J gene TRBJ1-2; the D is unclear. Germline V gene sequence: CDR1 SEHNR, CDR2 FQNEAQ (reference sequence). Trimming removed 5 bases at V and 6 bases at J, with 10 bases between. The CDR3 totals 12 residues. The CDR3 region is CASSVVRDGYTF. In nucleotides, the CDR3 is TGTGCCAGCAGCGTCGTACGGGATGGCTACACCTTC.

V and J are TRBV9 and TRBJ2-2, with TRBD1 matching over 7 bases. There are 13 residues in the CDR3. J lost 5 bases, V lost 6 bases, and 4 bases had no gene match. Germline CDR1 and CDR2: SGDLS and YYNGEE. CDR3 DNA sequence: TGTGCCAGCAAGTCAGGGGGTACCGGGGAGCTGTTTTTT. This sequence encodes CASKSGGTGELFF.

This clone was recorded a few times. The chain uses TRBV7-8 and TRBJ1-5, with unresolved D. V was shortened by 1 base and J by 0 bases, with 4 bases between the two germline ends. This CDR3 is built from 14 residues. In germline, CDR1 is SGHVS, CDR2 FQNEAQ. The CDR3 region is CASSLGDSNQPQHF. In DNA form, the CDR3 reads TGTGCCAGCAGCTTAGGGGATAGCAATCAGCCCCAGCATTTT.

The V call is TRBV27, the J call TRBJ2-5; D may be TRBD2 (6 bases). This CDR3 comprises 14 residues. V gave up 2 bases and J gave up 1 base, with 8 bases separating them. Germline CDR1 is MNHEY and CDR2 is SMNVEV (reference sequence). The CDR3 DNA is TGTGCCAGCAGTTTAGGGGGGACCCAAGAGACCCAGTACTTC. Translating it yields CASSLGGTQETQYF.

The chain recombines TRBV5-6 with TRBJ1-1, with TRBD1 as a possible D gene (6 bases). Between the trimmed V and J ends, which lost 4 bases and 2 bases, there was a span of 15 bases. Germline CDR1 and CDR2: SGHDT and YYEEEE. CDR3 size: 15 residues. CDR3 amino acids: CASSPDGGRNTEAFF. DNA for the CDR3: TGTGCCAGCAGCCCGGACGGGGGCCGAAACACTGAAGCTTTCTTT.

V usage is TRBV9 and J usage is TRBJ2-3; 9 positions match TRBD1. Germline CDR1 SGDLS, CDR2 YYNGEE. After removal of 4 bases from V and 4 bases from J, the junction contained 7 bases not matched to a gene. The CDR3 length is 15 residues. The CDR3 loop is CASSPPGTGSDTQYF. CDR3 nucleotide sequence: TGTGCCAGCAGCCCACCCGGGACAGGGTCAGATACGCAGTATTTT.

This chain uses TRBV6-6 with TRBJ2-7; tentative D call: TRBD1 (5 bases). Trimming stripped 7 bases from V and 2 bases from J, with 6 bases between. CDR1 is MNHNY, CDR2 SVGAGI, per germline (reference sequence). The CDR3 length is 11 residues. CDR3 nucleotides: TGTGCCAGCACACAGGCCTACGAGCAGTACTTC. Translation: CASTQAYEQYF.

The CDR3, as DNA: TGCGCCAGCAGCTTGGTAGCGCGGGAGCAGTTCTTC. This codes for CASSLVAREQFF. The V call is TRBV5-1, the J call TRBJ2-1, with D possibly TRBD2 on 5 matching bases. The CDR3 totals 12 residues. V was shortened by 0 bases and J by 10 bases, with 8 bases between the two germline ends. Germline-derived CDR1 and CDR2 are SGHRS and YFSETQ.

This clone was counted a few times. The J gene is TRBJ2-1, the V gene TRBV13; D uncertain. V gave up 3 bases and J gave up 0 bases, with 9 bases separating them. This CDR3 has 15 residues. Germline V gene lookup returns CDR1 PRHDT and CDR2 FYEKMQ (reference sequence). In nucleotides, the CDR3 is TGTGCCAGCAGCTTGTTTAGCAGCTCCTACAATGAGCAGTTCTTC. Residues: CASSLFSSSYNEQFF.

The V call is TRBV30, the J call TRBJ1-4; 8 bases fit TRBD1. Trimming cost V 3 bases and J 8 bases; bases outside gene matches: 14. This CDR3 has 16 amino acids. Germline CDR1 reads GTSNPN; CDR2 reads SVGIG (reference sequence). Written as DNA, the CDR3 is TGTGCCTGGAGAGGTGATTTAAGTGACAGGGGAGAAAAACTGTTTTTT. It is translated as CAWRGDLSDRGEKLFF.

There are a few counts of this clone. This rearrangement joins TRBV6-1 to TRBJ2-7, with D possibly being TRBD1 (5 bases). CDR3 length equals 15 residues. Deletions cut 4 bases from V and 2 bases from J, with 15 bases between. In germline, CDR1 is MNHNS, CDR2 SASEGT. The CDR3 loop is CASSGLRGRTYEQYF. CDR3 DNA sequence: TGTGCCAGCAGTGGATTAAGGGGCCGCACCTACGAGCAGTACTTC.